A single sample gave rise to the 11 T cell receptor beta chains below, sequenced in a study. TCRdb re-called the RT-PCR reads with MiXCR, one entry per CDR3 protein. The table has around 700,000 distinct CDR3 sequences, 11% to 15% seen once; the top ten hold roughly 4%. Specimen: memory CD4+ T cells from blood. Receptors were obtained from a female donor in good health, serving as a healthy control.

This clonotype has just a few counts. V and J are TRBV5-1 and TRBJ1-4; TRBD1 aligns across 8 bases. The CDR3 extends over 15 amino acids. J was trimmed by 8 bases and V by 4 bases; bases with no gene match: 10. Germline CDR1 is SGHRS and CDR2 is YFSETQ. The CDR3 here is CASSATGAGGEKLFF. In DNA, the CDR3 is TGCGCCAGCAGCGCGACAGGGGCCGGTGGAGAAAAACTGTTTTTT.

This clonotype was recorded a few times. CDR3 sequence reads: CAPRDRIYGYTF. The CDR3 nucleotides are TGTGCCCCCCGGGACAGGATATATGGCTACACCTTC. The rearrangement links TRBV7-6 to TRBJ1-2, with 8 bases that match TRBD1. Trimming took 11 bases from V and 5 from J; bases not matched to a gene: 7. This CDR3 comprises 12 residues. CDR1 SGHVS and CDR2 FNYEAQ come from the germline V gene.

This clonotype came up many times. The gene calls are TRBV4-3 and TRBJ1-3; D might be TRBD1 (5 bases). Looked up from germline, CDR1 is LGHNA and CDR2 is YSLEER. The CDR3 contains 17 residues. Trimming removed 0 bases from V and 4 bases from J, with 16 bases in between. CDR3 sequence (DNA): TGCGCCAGCAGCCAAGATCCAACGGGGGGGGACGGAAACACCATATATTTT. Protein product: CASSQDPTGGDGNTIYF.

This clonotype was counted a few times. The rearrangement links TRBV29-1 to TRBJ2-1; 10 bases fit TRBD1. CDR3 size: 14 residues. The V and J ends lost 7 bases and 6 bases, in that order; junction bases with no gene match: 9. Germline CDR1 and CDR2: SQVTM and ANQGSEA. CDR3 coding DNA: TGCAGCGCATCGGGACAGGGGACCCTCAATGAGCAGTTCTTC. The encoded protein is CSASGQGTLNEQFF.

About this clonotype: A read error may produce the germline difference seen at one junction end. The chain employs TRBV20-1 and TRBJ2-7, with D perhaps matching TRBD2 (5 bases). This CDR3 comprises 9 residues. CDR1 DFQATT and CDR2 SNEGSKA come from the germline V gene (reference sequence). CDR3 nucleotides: TGCAGTGCTAGTGCTGGGCTAGCCTTC. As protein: CSASAGLAF.

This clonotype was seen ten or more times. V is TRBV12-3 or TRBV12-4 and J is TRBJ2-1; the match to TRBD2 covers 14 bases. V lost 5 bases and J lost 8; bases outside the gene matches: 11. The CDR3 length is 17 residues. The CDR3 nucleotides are TGTGCCAGCAGTCAGGGACTAGCGGGGGCCCTTTGGGATGAGCAGTTCTTC. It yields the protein CASSQGLAGALWDEQFF.

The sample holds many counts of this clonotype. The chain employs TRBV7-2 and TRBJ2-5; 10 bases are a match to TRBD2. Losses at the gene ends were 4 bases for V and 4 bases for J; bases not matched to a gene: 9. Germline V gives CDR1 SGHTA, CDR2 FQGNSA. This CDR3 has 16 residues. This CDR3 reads CASSSLAGLAGETQYF. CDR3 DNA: TGTGCCAGCAGCTCACTAGCGGGATTGGCTGGAGAGACCCAGTACTTC.

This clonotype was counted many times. The chain's CDR3 is CASSSTPDRTGELFF. The DNA for the CDR3 is TGTGCCAGCAGCTCTACCCCGGACAGGACCGGGGAGCTGTTTTTT. This sequence joins TRBV5-5 and TRBJ2-2; the match to TRBD1 covers 7 bases. The V and J ends lost 3 bases and 5 bases, in that order; junction bases with no gene match: 7. The CDR3 has 15 amino acids. Per the germline V gene, CDR1 is SGHKS and CDR2 is YYEKEE (reference sequence).

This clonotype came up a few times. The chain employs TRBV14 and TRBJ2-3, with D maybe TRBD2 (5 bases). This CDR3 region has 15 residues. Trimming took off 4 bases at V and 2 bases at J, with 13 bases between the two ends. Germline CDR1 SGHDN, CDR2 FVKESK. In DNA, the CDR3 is TGTGCCAGCAGCCTTCTGTTAGCGCACACAGATACGCAGTATTTT. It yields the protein CASSLLLAHTDTQYF.

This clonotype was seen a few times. CDR3 bases: TGTGCCAGCAGGGGACTTGCGAGGGAGCAGTACTTC. Translating gives CASRGLAREQYF. This chain uses TRBV6-2 or TRBV6-3 with TRBJ2-7; D may be TRBD2 (6 bases). CDR3 size: 12 residues. V was clipped by 6 bases and J by 7 bases, with 13 bases between them. Germline V CDR1 and CDR2: MNHEY, SVGEGT.

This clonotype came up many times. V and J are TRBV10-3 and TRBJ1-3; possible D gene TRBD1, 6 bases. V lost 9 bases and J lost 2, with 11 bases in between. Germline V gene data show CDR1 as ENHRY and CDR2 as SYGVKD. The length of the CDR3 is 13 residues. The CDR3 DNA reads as TGTGCCATTAAGCAGGGGACTGGAAACACCATATATTTT. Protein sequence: CAIKQGTGNTIYF.